The rows below give T cell receptor beta chains drawn from one sample of a study of T cell changes during pregnancy in multiple sclerosis. Assay used: immunoSEQ multiplex PCR; TCRdb lists only in-frame clones, some missing. The table lists tens of thousands of clones, over 90% of them singletons. Sequencing used CD8+ T cells from peripheral blood mononuclear cells, obtained in the third trimester of pregnancy. These receptors came from a female donor with multiple sclerosis, enrolled in a pregnancy study. CDR3s include the opening cysteine and the closing phenylalanine or tryptophan. The D gene is left open where the match is weak. Size is omitted from some rows. Given values are once, few, many or a class for expanded clones.

D	V	J	size	CDR3	DNA
.	TRBV6-6	TRBJ2-7	few	CASSRSPDLSDEQYF	TGTGCCAGCAGTCGATCACCGGACTTGTCCGACGAGCAGTACTTC
TRBD2	TRBV7-6	TRBJ2-5	.	CASSARLAGGQETQYF	TGTGCCAGCAGCGCCAGACTAGCGGGAGGTCAAGAGACCCAGTACTTC
TRBD1	TRBV9	TRBJ1-1	few	CASSVVPGGTEAFF	TGTGCCAGCAGCGTAGTGCCAGGGGGCACTGAAGCTTTCTTT
.	TRBV9	TRBJ2-7	.	CASSPPTGYEQYF	TGTGCCAGCAGCCCTCCAACGGGGTACGAGCAGTACTTC
.	TRBV27	TRBJ1-2	.	CASMNPQGDYGYTF	TGTGCCAGCATGAACCCCCAGGGCGACTATGGCTACACCTTC
TRBD1	TRBV7-3	TRBJ2-1	.	CASSLTRQGRNEQFF	TGTGCCAGCAGCTTAACACGACAGGGTCGCAATGAGCAGTTCTTC
.	TRBV9	TRBJ2-1	.	CASSVVPGKYNEQFF	TGTGCCAGCAGCGTAGTCCCCGGGAAGTACAATGAGCAGTTCTTC
.	TRBV4-1	TRBJ2-1	.	CASSQGSGFNEQFF	TGCGCCAGCAGCCAAGGTTCCGGGTTCAATGAGCAGTTCTTC
.	TRBV6-6	TRBJ2-7	.	CASSYGQTYEQYF	TGTGCCAGCAGTTACGGGCAGACCTACGAGCAGTACTTC
.	TRBV6-4	TRBJ1-1	.	CASRAQVGGLNTEAFF	TGTGCCAGCAGAGCACAGGTTGGGGGGTTGAACACTGAAGCTTTCTTT
.	TRBV4-1	TRBJ2-7	.	CASSQDSPGETYSYEQYF	TGCGCCAGCAGCCAAGATAGCCCAGGGGAAACCTACTCCTACGAGCAGTACTTC
.	TRBV18	TRBJ1-4	.	CASSPKEEATNEKLFF	TGTGCCAGCTCACCAAAGGAGGAAGCAACTAATGAAAAACTGTTTTTT
.	TRBV6-4	TRBJ1-1	.	CASSPPVQGNTEAFF	TGTGCCAGCAGTCCCCCTGTCCAGGGGAACACTGAAGCTTTCTTT
TRBD1	TRBV23-1	TRBJ2-7	once	CASSHEGTAEQYF	TGCGCCAGCAGTCACGAAGGGACAGCCGAGCAGTACTTC
.	TRBV29-1	TRBJ1-2	.	CSLREDYGYTF	TGCAGCCTCAGGGAGGACTATGGCTACACCTTC